The 21 T cell receptor beta chains below were found in one sample sequenced in a study of tumor-infiltrating lymphocytes in primary liver carcinoma. Scientists recovered RNA and DNA together from roughly 21-30 mg of unsorted bulk tissue. TCR beta cDNA was reverse-transcribed from roughly 520 ng of total RNA. The reaction used a constant-region primer and ProtoScript II reverse transcriptase. Libraries for TCR beta were built through three nested multiplex PCR rounds, which together made up a slightly modified ARM-PCR procedure. TRBV1-TRBV30 forward primers and a C-beta reverse primer were used in the first two PCR rounds, which each ran for 10 cycles. MiXCR, applied by TCRdb to the multiplex PCR reads, yields one record per CDR3 protein. The sample records 100,000 to 150,000 distinct CDR3 sequences, 60% to 75% being singletons. The sample taken for sequencing was liver tumor tissue from sampling region 3. This sample's subset: tumor region T3, left-lateral pole. These receptors were collected from a woman aged 60-70 years with primary liver carcinoma and hepatitis B virus infection.

On this clonotype itself: The junction shows a germline mismatch at one end, possibly a read error. V usage is TRBV11-2 and J usage is TRBJ2-2; 7 bases map to TRBD1. Germline V gene data show CDR1 as SGHAT and CDR2 as FQNNGV. The CDR3 extends over 16 amino acids. CDR3 protein: CASSLHRGSNTGELLF. Written as DNA, the CDR3 is TGTGCCAGCAGCTTGCACAGGGGCTCGAACACCGGGGAGCTGCTTTTT.

Remarks on this clonotype: A read error is likely, as this CDR3 ends without the conserved phenylalanine or tryptophan. The chain uses TRBV6-5 and TRBJ2-7; unclear D gene. Germline V CDR1 and CDR2: MNHEY, SVGAGI. V dropped 0 bases and J dropped 4 bases, with 13 bases sitting between them. The CDR3 length is 15 residues. The chain's CDR3 is CASSYSSPSRYEQYL. The CDR3 nucleotides read TGTGCCAGCAGTTACTCGAGTCCTAGTAGGTACGAGCAGTACTTA.

V and J are TRBV5-4 and TRBJ2-3; 9 bases agree with TRBD2. Per germline, CDR1 SGHNT and CDR2 YYREEE (reference sequence). The CDR3 totals 16 residues. The CDR3 here is CTNSFESGRMGDTQYF. The CDR3, as DNA: TGTACCAACAGCTTTGAGAGCGGGAGGATGGGGGATACGCAGTATTTT.

This clonotype is a singleton in its sample. A much larger clone lies one base from this, so it may be a read error. V gene TRBV29-1 combines with J gene TRBJ2-5; D is perhaps TRBD1 (5 bases). Trimming took off 6 bases at V and 5 bases at J, with 19 bases between the two ends. Germline CDR1 and CDR2: SQVTM and ANQGSEA. This CDR3 has 14 amino acids. The CDR3 is CSVLGHIMQETQYF. The CDR3 DNA reads TGCAGCGTCCTAGGACACATTATGCAGGAGACCCAGTACTTC. Supplemented by reference TRBV29-1 and TRBJ2-5, the full variable domain reads SAVISQKPSRDICQRGTSLTIQCQVDSQVTMMFWYRQQPGQSLTLIATANQGSEATYESGFVIDKFPISRPNLTFSTLTVSNMSPEDSSIYLCSVLGHIMQETQYFGPGTRLLVL.

This clonotype was counted many times. The V gene is TRBV6-6, the J gene TRBJ2-2; 8 bases match TRBD1. Germline V lookup: CDR1 MNHNY, CDR2 SVGAGI (reference sequence). CDR3 length equals 17 residues. V lost 0 bases to trimming and J lost 7 bases; unmatched junction nucleotides: 10. The CDR3 here is CASSYSMTGAIGGELFF. The CDR3 region has the DNA TGTGCCAGCAGTTACTCGATGACAGGGGCGATCGGCGGGGAGCTGTTTTTT.

This clonotype was detected only a few times. The V call is TRBV7-9, the J call TRBJ2-1; 8 bases match TRBD2. In germline, CDR1 is SEHNR, CDR2 FQNEAQ (reference sequence). The CDR3 runs 16 residues. The V gene end was trimmed by 4 bases and the J gene end by 7 bases; junction bases not matched to a gene: 12. The DNA of the CDR3 is TGTGCCAGCAGCTCCCCCCGAGCGGGAGTGGAAAATGAGCAGTTCTTC. This translates into CASSSPRAGVENEQFF. Based on the CDR3 plus reference TRBV7-9 and TRBJ2-1, the full variable domain is DTGVSQNPRHKITKRGQNVTFRCDPISEHNRLYWYRQTLGQGPEFLTYFQNEAQLEKSRLLSDRFSAERPKGSFSTLEIQRTEQGDSAMYLCASSSPRAGVENEQFFGPGTRLTVL.

As to this clonotype: This could be a read error, since a much larger clone is one nucleotide away. The genes are TRBV4-2 and TRBJ1-6, with 7 bases identical to TRBD1. The germline V gene has CDR1 LGHNA and CDR2 YNFKEQ. Losses at the gene ends were 8 bases for V and 7 bases for J; bases not matched to a gene: 8. This CDR3 is 14 amino acids long. For the CDR3, the DNA is TGTGCCAGCGGCCCGGGACAGACAAATTCACCCCTCCACTTT. The encoded protein is CASGPGQTNSPLHF.

The V and J genes are TRBV9 and TRBJ2-1; 9 bases agree with TRBD2. Germline assignment: CDR1 SGDLS and CDR2 YYNGEE. CDR3 length equals 18 residues. J lost 0 bases, V lost 0 bases, and 7 bases had no gene match. CDR3: CASSVGGSGSPSYNEQFF. As DNA, the CDR3 is TGTGCCAGCAGCGTAGGTGGTAGCGGGAGCCCCTCCTACAATGAGCAGTTCTTC.

For this clonotype: Compared with germline, one end of the junction differs, possibly owing to a read error. The chain recombines TRBV11-3 with TRBJ2-7; the D gene is possibly TRBD1 (6 bases). The germline V gene has CDR1 SGHNT and CDR2 YENEEA. CDR3 length equals 14 residues. CDR3: CASSLGDKYYGQYF. The CDR3 DNA follows: TGTGCCAGCAGCTTAGGGGACAAATACTACGGGCAGTACTTC.

The CDR3 sequence is CASSLRRWGASYNEQFF. Here the CDR3 DNA reads TGTGCCAGCAGTCTCCGGCGTTGGGGGGCCTCCTACAATGAGCAGTTCTTC. This chain uses TRBV28 with TRBJ2-1; D is tentatively TRBD1 or TRBD2 (6 bases each). The CDR3 runs 17 residues. The germline V gene encodes CDR1 MDHEN and CDR2 SYDVKM. V lost 5 bases and J lost 0, with 17 bases in between.

The chain is built from TRBV19 and TRBJ2-3; 11 positions agree with TRBD2. CDR3 length equals 16 residues. From germline, CDR1 is LNHDA and CDR2 SQIVND (reference sequence). With V trimmed by 2 bases and J by 3 bases, 4 bases remained unmatched. CDR3 sequence reads: CASSISLAGGTDTQYF. CDR3 coding DNA: TGTGCCAGTAGTATATCGCTAGCGGGGGGAACAGATACGCAGTATTTT.

In DNA, the CDR3 is TGTGCCAGCAGCCAATGGGGAGGGGTAACCAATGAGCAGTTCTTC. Translating it yields CASSQWGGVTNEQFF. This chain uses TRBV3-1 with TRBJ2-1, with TRBD2 identical over 7 bases. The J segment lost 6 bases and the V segment lost 2 bases, leaving 7 bases of the junction unmatched. Germline assignment: CDR1 LGHDT and CDR2 YNNKEL (reference sequence). CDR3 length: 15 amino acids.

Turning to this clonotype: At one of its ends the junction is not consistent with the germline gene, which may arise from a read error. The V call is TRBV10-2, the J call TRBJ2-3; 9 bases are a match to TRBD2. Germline V gene data show CDR1 as WSHSY and CDR2 as SAAADI. The length of the CDR3 is 17 residues. CDR3 in DNA: TGCACCAGCAGTGAGTTACAGGGACTAGCTAGCACAGATACGCAGTATTTT. Translating gives CTSSELQGLASTDTQYF.

Of note for this clonotype: No conserved phenylalanine or tryptophan is present at the end of the CDR3, so a read error is the likely explanation. The DNA for the CDR3 is TGTGCCAGCAGCTCTGAAGGGGGTGTCTGGGGGGCAACGACTCAGTACTTA. Its protein product is CASSSEGGVWGATTQYL. The J gene is TRBJ2-5, the V gene TRBV11-2; perhaps D is TRBD1 or TRBD2 (6 bases each). Germline V lookup: CDR1 SGHAT, CDR2 FQNNGV. Between the trimmed V and J ends, which lost 4 bases and 11 bases, there was a span of 29 bases. CDR3 length equals 17 residues.

This chain links TRBV7-9 with TRBJ1-2, with D possibly matching TRBD1 (6 bases). The CDR3 loop spans 13 amino acids. Trimming cost V 7 bases and J 7 bases, with 16 bases left between them. CDR1 is SEHNR, CDR2 FQNEAQ, per germline (reference sequence). This CDR3 reads CASTGTGCGGYTF. The CDR3 DNA is TGTGCCAGCACCGGAACAGGGTGCGGTGGCTACACCTTC.

This clonotype was counted at least ten times. V is TRBV29-1 and J is TRBJ2-1, with D unresolved. V gave up 2 bases and J gave up 2 bases, with 7 bases separating them. The CDR3 totals 13 residues. Looked up from germline, CDR1 is SQVTM and CDR2 is ANQGSEA. This chain's CDR3 is CSVELQAYNEQFF. CDR3 nucleotide sequence: TGCAGCGTTGAACTCCAAGCCTACAATGAGCAGTTCTTC.

As for this clonotype: One junction end does not reproduce the germline sequence, and a read error may be involved. The chain is built from TRBV6-1 and TRBJ1-6, with D unresolved. The CDR3 consists of 16 residues. CDR1 and CDR2 from the germline V gene are MNHNS and SASEGT. CDR3 bases: TGTACCAGCAGTGAAACTGGGGTCACCGTAAATTCACCCCTCCACTTT. Translated: CTSSETGVTVNSPLHF.

In regard to this clonotype: A read error may account for a junction end that differs from germline. The chain recombines TRBV5-1 with TRBJ2-1; D is ambiguous. The CDR3 runs 11 residues. Germline loops: CDR1 SGHRS, CDR2 YFSETQ. CDR3 coding DNA: TGTGCCGGCAGCCGACACAATGAGCAGTTCTTC. It translates to CAGSRHNEQFF.

This clonotype is medium-sized within its sample. The chain has TRBV11-1 and TRBJ1-2; 7 positions match TRBD1. Germline values: CDR1 SGHAT, CDR2 FQDESV (reference sequence). This CDR3 comprises 14 residues. J was trimmed by 4 bases and V by 5 bases; bases with no gene match: 7. The CDR3 here is CASSPDREAYGYTF. CDR3 nucleotide sequence: TGTGCCAGCAGCCCCGACAGGGAGGCCTATGGCTACACCTTC.

V and J are TRBV11-2 and TRBJ2-7, with D uncertain. Germline V gene lookup returns CDR1 SGHAT and CDR2 FQNNGV. V gave up 5 bases and J gave up 10 bases, with 9 bases separating them. The CDR3 covers 10 residues. The CDR3 nucleotides read TGTGCCAGCAGCAACTACGGACAGTACTTC. It specifies CASSNYGQYF.

Worth noting for this clonotype: Its ends do not fully match the called genes, so a read error is possible. The rearrangement joins TRBV29-1 to TRBJ2-3, with a tentative D call TRBD2 (5 bases). The germline gives CDR1 SQVTM, CDR2 ANQGSEA. The CDR3 length is 12 residues. As DNA, the CDR3 is TGCATCGGCGACCCTAGCATAGATACGCAGTATTTT. Translation: CIGDPSIDTQYF.